Listed below are T cell receptor beta chains from one sample, sequenced in a study of T cell repertoires in cytomegalovirus infection. For these TCRs, the target antigens are not known. Each CDR3 protein gets one entry after TCRdb re-called the reads with MiXCR. The table shows hundreds of thousands of distinct CDR3 sequences, with 33% occurring only once. This material consisted of cultured PBMCs, taken from culture after CMV antigen stimulation. The origin of the receptors is a human donor in good health (CMV status not recorded). Some clones in this sample may be carry-over from other donors' samples. The CDR3 runs from the conserved cysteine through the conserved F or W. A D gene is named only where the DNA matches it firmly. Some rows have no size entry. The others give once, few or many, or a class for an expanded clone.

length	V	size	J	D	DNA	CDR3
13	TRBV20-1	.	TRBJ2-1	.	TGCAGGGGACGGGAATCGACCTACAATGAGCAGTTCTTC	CRGRESTYNEQFF
14	TRBV7-2	many	TRBJ2-7	TRBD1	TGTGCCAGCAGCCTGGGACAGGGGGCTTTCGAGCAGTACTTC	CASSLGQGAFEQYF
18	TRBV15	few	TRBJ2-3	.	TGTGCCACCAGCAGAGATTCGGGAGACTATCCCGGTTTGGATACGCAGTATTTT	CATSRDSGDYPGLDTQYF
14	TRBV7-9	.	TRBJ2-7	.	TGTGCCAGCAGCTTAGCGGTGGGTGGCAACGAGCAGTACTTC	CASSLAVGGNEQYF
17	TRBV6-6	.	TRBJ2-3	.	TGTGCCAGCAGTTACTCGAATAGTATGTTGCGGGCAGATACGCAGTATTTT	CASSYSNSMLRADTQYF
12	TRBV6-2/TRBV6-3	few	TRBJ2-5	.	TGTGCCAGCAAATCTCCTCAAGAGACCCAGTACTTC	CASKSPQETQYF
13	TRBV15	.	TRBJ2-3	.	TGTGCCACCAGATGGAGTGGGAGAGATACGCAGTATTTT	CATRWSGRDTQYF
15	TRBV18	.	TRBJ2-3	.	TGTGCCAGCTCACAGGGACAAGGAGTTCCGAATACGCAGTATTTT	CASSQGQGVPNTQYF
15	TRBV2	.	TRBJ2-5	TRBD1	TGTGCCAGCAGTCGACTGACAGGGGCGGCGGAGACCCAGTACTTC	CASSRLTGAAETQYF
15	TRBV2	.	TRBJ2-6	.	TGTGCCAGCAGTGAACAGAGGGCTGGGGCCAACGTCCTGACTTTC	CASSEQRAGANVLTF
16	TRBV2	few	TRBJ2-7	TRBD1	TGTGCCAGCAGTCCTCAGGGGGCGGCCCCAGAGTACGAGCAGTACTTC	CASSPQGAAPEYEQYF
14	TRBV5-6	.	TRBJ1-1	.	TGTGCCAGCAGCTCCTGGGGGGGCTCGGATTTGACTTTCTTT	CASSSWGGSDLTFF
16	TRBV7-2	.	TRBJ2-1	TRBD2	TGTGCCAGCAGCTTAGAGGGTAGCGGGGGGAATGGGGAGCAGTTCTTC	CASSLEGSGGNGEQFF
14	TRBV20-1	few	TRBJ1-5	TRBD1	TGCAGTGCCGCTGGGACAGGGGGAAATCAGCCCCAGCATTTT	CSAAGTGGNQPQHF
13	TRBV9	once	TRBJ2-1	.	TGTGCCAGCCAAGGGGCGGGAAACAATGAGCAGTTCTTC	CASQGAGNNEQFF
12	TRBV12-3/TRBV12-4	few	TRBJ1-2	.	TGTGCCAGCAGCCGAGAAAGAGGCGGCTACACCTTC	CASSRERGGYTF
14	TRBV7-2	few	TRBJ2-5	.	TGTGCCAGCAGGCCCTCCAGGATACAAGAGACCCAGTACTTC	CASRPSRIQETQYF
14	TRBV2	few	TRBJ1-5	.	TGTGCCAGCAGTGTCCCGATAAGTGGGCAGCCCCAGCATTTT	CASSVPISGQPQHF
15	TRBV7-9	.	TRBJ1-4	.	TGTGCCAGCAGCTTACCCTCAGGGGAGGGGGAAAAACTGTTTTTT	CASSLPSGEGEKLFF
14	TRBV5-1	few	TRBJ2-1	TRBD2	TGCGCCAGCAGCTCGGGGACTAGCCTCGGTGAGCAGTTCTTC	CASSSGTSLGEQFF
13	TRBV7-9	few	TRBJ2-1	.	TGTGCCAGCAGCTGGGGGGGGGCTTCCCCCGTTCTCTTC	CASSWGGASPVLF
16	TRBV4-2	.	TRBJ1-2	.	TGTGCCAGCAGCCAAGCTATGGGGGGTTCTAACTATGGCTACACCTTC	CASSQAMGGSNYGYTF
16	TRBV4-3	.	TRBJ2-1	TRBD2	TGCGCCAGCAGCCAAGCATGGACTAGCGGGTTCGGTGAGCAGTTCTTC	CASSQAWTSGFGEQFF
13	TRBV2	few	TRBJ1-5	.	TGTGCCAGCAGTCCAGAGGTTCTTGAGCCCCAGCATTTT	CASSPEVLEPQHF
17	TRBV6-6	once	TRBJ2-7	.	TGTGCCAGCAGTTACGGGGGCTCCTTTGGCGGCTCCTACGAGCAGTACTTC	CASSYGGSFGGSYEQYF